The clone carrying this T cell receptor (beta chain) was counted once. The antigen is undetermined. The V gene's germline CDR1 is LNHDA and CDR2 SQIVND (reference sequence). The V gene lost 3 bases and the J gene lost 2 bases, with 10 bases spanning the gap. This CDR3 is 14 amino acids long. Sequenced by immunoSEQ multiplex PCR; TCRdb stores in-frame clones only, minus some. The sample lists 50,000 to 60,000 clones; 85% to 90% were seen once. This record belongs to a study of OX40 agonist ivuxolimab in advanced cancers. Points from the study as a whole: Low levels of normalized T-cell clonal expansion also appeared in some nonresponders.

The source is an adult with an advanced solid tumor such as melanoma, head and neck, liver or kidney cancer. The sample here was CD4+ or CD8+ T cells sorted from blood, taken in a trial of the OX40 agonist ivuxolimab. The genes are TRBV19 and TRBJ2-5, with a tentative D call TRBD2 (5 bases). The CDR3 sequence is CASSIRSGQETQYF. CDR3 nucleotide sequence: TGTGCCAGTAGTATCAGGTCGGGACAAGAGACCCAGTACTTC.